The sequence of this T cell receptor beta chain was determined in a study of cytomegalovirus exposure and HLA in healthy donors. Whole-study context: Earlier sequencing of 150 million to 200 million T cells yielded 90 million to 140 million unique TCR beta sequences.

CDR1 and CDR2 from the germline V gene are SGDLS and YYNGEE. V lost 4 bases and J lost 9; bases outside the gene matches: 9. The CDR3 runs to 14 residues. The PCR was carried out with 60 Vbeta primers and 13 Jbeta primers. Data came from immunoSEQ multiplex PCR; TCRdb stores just in-frame clones and leaves some out. The sample yields some 190,000 clones, about three quarters seen once. The gene calls are TRBV9 and TRBJ2-1; TRBD2 aligns across 8 bases. The sequence derives from a young man in good health and CMV-seronegative. Sequenced material: PBMCs. The CDR3 is CASSFGGAQGEQFF. DNA for the CDR3: TGTGCCAGCAGCTTCGGGGGGGCCCAAGGTGAGCAGTTCTTC.